This record covers a single T cell receptor beta chain. Only healthy Caucasians were enrolled as donors. The sample belongs to a study of identical twins. Germline trimming cut 3 bases from V and 0 bases from J; bases unmatched to any gene: 6. From germline, CDR1 is SEHNR and CDR2 FQNEAQ (reference sequence). The CDR3 is made up of 16 amino acids. After template switching added a universal primer site, the resulting cDNA carried unique molecular identifiers. TCRdb re-derived calls from the 5' RACE reads in MiXCR, one entry per CDR3 protein. The sample holds about 890,000 distinct CDR3 sequences; 10% to 15% are singletons and the top ten take about 1.6%. The sample was also reused in another study, on yellow fever vaccine responses in identical twins.

The sequenced sample consisted of PBMCs. The sequence came from a woman between 18 and 29 years old in good health. The gene calls are TRBV7-9 and TRBJ2-3; 7 bases match TRBD1. The CDR3 spells CASSFLQGLSTDTQYF. The CDR3 DNA reads as TGTGCCAGCAGCTTTTTACAGGGGTTAAGCACAGATACGCAGTATTTT.